Shown below are 28 T cell receptor beta chains from a single sample sequenced in a study of blood T cell repertoires in COVID-19. The repertoire was sequenced with immunoSEQ multiplex PCR; TCRdb's copy has only in-frame clones and lacks some. Of approximately 210,000 clones detected, about 83% appear once; the ten largest clones hold 2.9%. Sequencing used peripheral blood. These receptors all stem from a man aged 50 to 60 with active or convalescent COVID-19.

V is TRBV30 and J is TRBJ1-2; D ambiguous. Trimming left V 2 bases short and J 8 bases short, with 15 bases between. The V gene's germline CDR1 is GTSNPN and CDR2 SVGIG (reference sequence). CDR3 length: 13 amino acids. The CDR3 protein is CAWSRDRLWGYTF. The CDR3, as DNA: TGTGCCTGGAGTCGGGATCGCCTCTGGGGCTACACCTTC.

The chain recombines TRBV28 with TRBJ2-7; 12 bases agree with TRBD2. V gave up 6 bases and J gave up 4 bases; unmatched junction bases: 4. Germline V gives CDR1 MDHEN, CDR2 SYDVKM. This CDR3 is built from 14 residues. The CDR3 loop is CASRRLAGAYEQYF. Written as DNA, the CDR3 is TGTGCCAGCAGGAGACTAGCGGGAGCTTACGAGCAGTACTTC.

This chain connects TRBV11-2 to TRBJ2-7; TRBD2 matches at 8 bases. Germline lookup yields CDR1 SGHAT and CDR2 FQNNGV. J lost 7 bases, V lost 2 bases, and 7 bases had no gene match. This CDR3 spans 14 amino acids. In nucleotides, the CDR3 is TGTGCCAGCAGCTTATCCAGCGGGAGATTGGAGCAGTACTTC. Translating gives CASSLSSGRLEQYF.

This clone was seen a single time. The chain has TRBV5-6 and TRBJ1-1, with TRBD1 matching over 7 bases. Germline V gene sequence: CDR1 SGHDT, CDR2 YYEEEE. The V and J ends lost 4 bases and 2 bases, in that order; junction bases with no gene match: 8. There are 15 residues in the CDR3. CDR3 amino acids: CASSVRDRENTEAFF. The CDR3 DNA reads as TGTGCCAGCAGCGTAAGGGACAGAGAAAACACTGAAGCTTTCTTT.

The gene calls are TRBV30 and TRBJ2-7, with TRBD2 as a possible D gene (6 bases). The CDR3 is made up of 15 amino acids. V was cut by 0 bases and J by 2 bases, with 14 bases left in between. Germline values: CDR1 GTSNPN, CDR2 SVGIG (reference sequence). This CDR3 reads CAWSVSPLAAYEQYF. CDR3 sequence (DNA): TGTGCCTGGAGTGTTTCCCCACTAGCAGCCTACGAGCAGTACTTC.

This chain uses TRBV21-1 with TRBJ2-2; TRBD1, as called in the table, went unchecked against the DNA. TRBV21-1 represents a pseudogene. This CDR3 contains 14 residues. The CDR3 loop is CASSRQGLTGELFF. As DNA, the CDR3 is TGTGCCAGCAGCAGACAGGGTCTTACCGGGGAGCTGTTTTTT.

This chain uses TRBV12-5 with TRBJ2-7, with 7 bases that match TRBD2. Germline V gene data show CDR1 as LGHNT and CDR2 as FRNRAP. With 2 bases clipped from V and 5 bases from J, the junction kept 6 bases outside the gene matches. This CDR3 has 14 amino acids. DNA for the CDR3: TGTGCTAGTGGTTTGTTGGGGGGGAGAAACGAGCAGTACTTC. Encoded protein: CASGLLGGRNEQYF.

The rearrangement uses TRBV5-4 and TRBJ2-7; 10 nucleotides align to TRBD1. Unmatched junction bases numbered 9, after V lost 4 bases and J lost 5 bases. The length of the CDR3 is 15 residues. Germline V gene lookup returns CDR1 SGHNT and CDR2 YYREEE (reference sequence). CDR3 nucleotide sequence: TGTGCCAGCAGCCCAGCCGGGACAGGGGTCCACGAGCAGTACTTC. This sequence encodes CASSPAGTGVHEQYF.

This clone occurred a few times. This sequence joins TRBV5-5 and TRBJ1-2, with D possibly matching TRBD1 (6 bases). This CDR3 is 15 amino acids long. CDR1 is SGHKS and CDR2 is YYEKEE in the germline V gene (reference sequence). Trimming shortened V by 3 bases and J by 1 base, and 13 bases separated the two germline ends. The CDR3 DNA follows: TGTGCCAGCAGCTCCGGACAGCACCATAACTATGGCTACACCTTC. Amino acid sequence: CASSSGQHHNYGYTF. The whole variable domain, remainder taken from reference TRBV5-5 and TRBJ1-2, is DAGVTQSPTHLIKTRGQQVTLRCSPISGHKSVSWYQQVLGQGPQFIFQYYEKEERGRGNFPDRFSARQFPNYSSELNVNALLLGDSALYLCASSSGQHHNYGYTFGSGTRLTVV.

The J gene is TRBJ1-6, the V gene TRBV6-6; D not resolved. Germline lookup yields CDR1 MNHNY and CDR2 SVGAGI (reference sequence). Deletions cut 4 bases from V and 13 bases from J, with 2 bases between. The CDR3 sequence is 9 residues long. CDR3 in amino acids: CASSSPLHF. CDR3 DNA sequence: TGTGCCAGCAGTTCGCCCCTCCACTTT.

The rearrangement joins TRBV20-1 to TRBJ2-3; D is perhaps TRBD2 (5 bases). V shed 6 bases and J shed 6 bases, with 10 bases lying between them. The CDR3 spans 11 residues. Germline-derived CDR1 and CDR2 are DFQATT and SNEGSKA (reference sequence). The CDR3 DNA is TGCAGTGCGCGGACTCTCGATACGCAGTATTTT. It encodes CSARTLDTQYF.

The chain links TRBV19 to TRBJ2-3, with TRBD2 matching over 7 bases. Germline V gene data show CDR1 as LNHDA and CDR2 as SQIVND (reference sequence). The CDR3 runs 15 residues. With V trimmed by 3 bases and J by 1 base, 4 bases remained unmatched. Written as DNA, the CDR3 is TGTGCCAGTAGTATCGGACTAGGACGCACAGATACGCAGTATTTT. It yields the protein CASSIGLGRTDTQYF.

The rearrangement links TRBV13 to TRBJ1-5; no reliable D call. Germline assignment: CDR1 PRHDT and CDR2 FYEKMQ (reference sequence). Trimming left V 2 bases short and J 5 bases short, with 4 bases between. The CDR3 extends over 12 amino acids. CDR3 loop: CASSLRYQPQHF. The CDR3, as DNA: TGTGCCAGCAGCTTACGGTATCAGCCCCAGCATTTT.

This clone was seen only once. This rearrangement joins TRBV28 to TRBJ2-7; 9 bases line up with TRBD1. V lost 6 bases to trimming and J lost 0 bases; unmatched junction nucleotides: 6. Germline lookup yields CDR1 MDHEN and CDR2 SYDVKM. This CDR3 region has 15 residues. CDR3 nucleotides: TGTGCCAGCAGAACCGGGACAGGGCCCTCCTACGAGCAGTACTTC. It is translated as CASRTGTGPSYEQYF.

The rearrangement joins TRBV6-6 to TRBJ2-6; 7 bases agree with TRBD1. The germline V gene encodes CDR1 MNHNY and CDR2 SVGAGI (reference sequence). CDR3 length equals 18 residues. The V segment lost 5 bases and the J segment 2 bases; nucleotides outside the gene matches: 12. The CDR3 DNA follows: TGTGCCAGCAGTCCTTTCCAGACAGGGAGCGCTGGGGCCAACGTCCTGACTTTC. It yields the protein CASSPFQTGSAGANVLTF.

CDR3 sequence: CASSSQGSRDTQYF. The DNA of the CDR3 is TGTGCCAGCAGCTCTCAGGGCTCCCGGGATACGCAGTATTTT. The V and J genes are TRBV28 and TRBJ2-3; maybe TRBD1 (5 bases). Germline values: CDR1 MDHEN, CDR2 SYDVKM. This CDR3 has 14 residues. V lost 6 bases, J lost 6 bases, and 16 bases lay in between.

The chain has TRBV5-1 and TRBJ1-3; a weak D match, TRBD1 (6 bases). Trimming left V 1 base short and J 7 bases short, with 15 bases between. This CDR3 comprises 15 residues. Germline V gives CDR1 SGHRS, CDR2 YFSETQ. The CDR3 nucleotides are TGCGCCAGCAGCTTGCGAGGGGGGGATTTGAACACCATATATTTT. This sequence encodes CASSLRGGDLNTIYF.

The genes are TRBV28 and TRBJ2-5; 14 bases are a match to TRBD2. Germline CDR1 is MDHEN and CDR2 is SYDVKM. The CDR3 is 16 residues long. V lost 6 bases and J lost 1; bases outside the gene matches: 4. This chain's CDR3 is CASRGTSGSFQETQYF. CDR3 DNA: TGTGCCAGCAGGGGGACTAGCGGGAGTTTCCAAGAGACCCAGTACTTC.

This clone was seen repeatedly, ten times or more. The chain couples TRBV30 to TRBJ2-7; perhaps TRBD2 as D (5 bases). Trimming cost V 0 bases and J 3 bases, with 12 bases left between them. CDR1 is GTSNPN, CDR2 SVGIG, per germline (reference sequence). The CDR3 consists of 14 residues. This CDR3 reads CAWSVGDSFYEQYF. In DNA, the CDR3 is TGTGCCTGGAGTGTCGGGGATTCCTTCTACGAGCAGTACTTC. Complete variable domain (other parts from reference TRBV30 and TRBJ2-7): SQTIHQWPATLVQPVGSPLSLECTVEGTSNPNLYWYRQAAGRGLQLLFYSVGIGQISSEVPQNLSASRPQDRQFILSSKKLLLSDSGFYLCAWSVGDSFYEQYFGPGTRLTVT.

This chain joins TRBV5-6 and TRBJ1-2; 9 positions match TRBD1. J gave up 2 bases and V 5 bases, and 7 bases lay outside the gene matches. The CDR3 has 15 residues. CDR1 SGHDT and CDR2 YYEEEE come from the germline V gene. CDR3 protein: CASRIRTGVNYGYTF. In nucleotides, the CDR3 is TGTGCCAGCAGGATAAGGACAGGGGTGAACTATGGCTACACCTTC.

This chain links TRBV5-8 with TRBJ1-1, with D possibly matching TRBD1 (5 bases). The V end lost 0 bases, the J end lost 3 bases, and 9 bases lay between the germline ends. Germline V gives CDR1 SGHTS, CDR2 YDEGEE. This CDR3 region has 14 residues. The CDR3: CASSLAAGYTEAFF. CDR3 nucleotide sequence: TGTGCCAGCAGCTTGGCTGCAGGGTACACTGAAGCTTTCTTT. The full variable domain, with the rest looked up from reference TRBV5-8 and TRBJ1-1, is EAGVTQSPTHLIKTRGQQATLRCSPISGHTSVYWYQQALGLGLQFLLWYDEGEERNRGNFPPRFSGRQFPNYSSELNVNALELEDSALYLCASSLAAGYTEAFFGQGTRLTVV.

The V call is TRBV6-1, the J call TRBJ1-1, with 7 bases identical to TRBD1. The CDR3 contains 14 residues. CDR1 MNHNS and CDR2 SASEGT come from the germline V gene. Trimming took 5 bases from V and 3 from J; bases not matched to a gene: 6. The CDR3 is CASSLTGKDTEAFF. In DNA form, the CDR3 reads TGTGCCAGCAGTTTGACAGGGAAGGACACTGAAGCTTTCTTT.

The rearrangement links TRBV19 to TRBJ1-1, with 9 bases matching TRBD1. Unmatched junction bases numbered 11, after V lost 4 bases and J lost 5 bases. The length of the CDR3 is 16 residues. Germline-derived CDR1 and CDR2 are LNHDA and SQIVND (reference sequence). CDR3 coding DNA: TGTGCCAGTAGTAAACAACAGGGGGCAAGGAGGACTGAAGCTTTCTTT. It encodes CASSKQQGARRTEAFF.

The sample holds one count of this clone. The chain has TRBV19 and TRBJ1-5; 8 positions agree with TRBD1. With V trimmed by 5 bases and J by 4 bases, 7 bases remained unmatched. The germline V gene has CDR1 LNHDA and CDR2 SQIVND (reference sequence). The CDR3 extends over 15 amino acids. Here the CDR3 reads CASSLSGTGNQPQHF. In DNA, the CDR3 is TGTGCCAGTAGTCTTTCCGGGACAGGTAATCAGCCCCAGCATTTT.

This chain uses TRBV29-1 with TRBJ2-3, with TRBD1 matching over 10 bases. The V segment lost 2 bases and the J segment 6 bases; nucleotides outside the gene matches: 5. In germline, CDR1 is SQVTM, CDR2 ANQGSEA. The CDR3 totals 14 residues. The CDR3 nucleotides read TGCAGCGTTGAATCCAGGACAGGGGGTGATACGCAGTATTTT. This translates into CSVESRTGGDTQYF.

This clone was seen more than once but under ten times. The V call is TRBV11-2, the J call TRBJ1-4; TRBD1 might be the D (5 bases). Trimming cost V 0 bases and J 8 bases, with 10 bases left between them. CDR1 and CDR2 (germline): SGHAT, FQNNGV. The CDR3 covers 14 residues. The CDR3 loop reads CASSLDRVREKLFF. CDR3 sequence (DNA): TGTGCCAGCAGCTTAGACAGGGTGCGGGAAAAACTGTTTTTT.

The rearrangement links TRBV5-4 to TRBJ2-2; tentative D call: TRBD1 (5 bases). The CDR3 sequence is 15 residues long. Between the trimmed V and J ends, which lost 2 bases and 1 base, there was a span of 9 bases. Germline-derived CDR1 and CDR2 are SGHNT and YYREEE (reference sequence). The CDR3 protein is CASSFFDRNTGELFF. DNA for the CDR3: TGTGCCAGCAGCTTTTTCGACAGGAACACCGGGGAGCTGTTTTTT.

The J gene is TRBJ2-3, the V gene TRBV9, with TRBD2 identical over 9 bases. Unmatched junction bases numbered 7, after V lost 3 bases and J lost 2 bases. Germline CDR1 SGDLS, CDR2 YYNGEE. The CDR3 consists of 16 residues. The CDR3 protein is CASSAVAGEYTDTQYF. CDR3 nucleotide sequence: TGTGCCAGCAGCGCGGTAGCGGGGGAGTACACAGATACGCAGTATTTT.